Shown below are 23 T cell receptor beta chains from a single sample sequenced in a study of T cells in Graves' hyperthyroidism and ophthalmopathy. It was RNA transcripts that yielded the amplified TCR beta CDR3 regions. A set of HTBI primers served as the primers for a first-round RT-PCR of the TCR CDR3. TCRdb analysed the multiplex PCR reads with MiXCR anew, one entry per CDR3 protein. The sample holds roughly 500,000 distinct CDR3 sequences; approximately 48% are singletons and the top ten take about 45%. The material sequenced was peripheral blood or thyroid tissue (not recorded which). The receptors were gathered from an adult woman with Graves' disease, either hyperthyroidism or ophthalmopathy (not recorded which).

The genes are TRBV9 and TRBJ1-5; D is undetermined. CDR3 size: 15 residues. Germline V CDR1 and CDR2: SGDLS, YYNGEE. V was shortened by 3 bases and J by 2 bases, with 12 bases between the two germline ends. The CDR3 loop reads CASSATALGNQPQHF. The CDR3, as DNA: TGTGCCAGCAGCGCCACCGCCTTGGGCAATCAGCCCCAGCATTTT. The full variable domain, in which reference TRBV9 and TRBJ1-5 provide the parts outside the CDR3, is DSGVTQTPKHLITATGQRVTLRCSPRSGDLSVYWYQQSLDQGLQFLIQYYNGEERAKGNILERFSAQQFPDLHSELNLSSLELGDSALYFCASSATALGNQPQHFGDGTRLSIL.

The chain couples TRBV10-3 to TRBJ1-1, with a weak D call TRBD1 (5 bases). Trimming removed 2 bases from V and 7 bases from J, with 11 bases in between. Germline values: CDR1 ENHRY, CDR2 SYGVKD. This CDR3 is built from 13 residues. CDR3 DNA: TGTGCCATCAGTGAGGGCGGGGGGGATGAAGCTTTCTTT. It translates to CAISEGGGDEAFF.

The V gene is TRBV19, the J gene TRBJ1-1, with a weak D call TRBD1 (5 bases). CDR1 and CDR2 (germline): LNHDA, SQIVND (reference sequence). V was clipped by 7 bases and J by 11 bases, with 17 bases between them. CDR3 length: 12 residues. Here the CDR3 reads CASKPQGGAAFF. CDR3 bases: TGTGCCAGTAAGCCTCAGGGAGGCGCGGCTTTCTTT.

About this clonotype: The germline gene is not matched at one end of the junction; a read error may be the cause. CDR3: CASGDKDRPSLF. CDR3 nucleotide sequence: TGTGCCAGCGGAGATAAGGACAGGCCCAGTCTCTTC. This chain connects TRBV6-5 to TRBJ1-2; the match to TRBD1 covers 7 bases. The CDR3 extends over 12 amino acids. Per the germline V gene, CDR1 is MNHEY and CDR2 is SVGAGI.

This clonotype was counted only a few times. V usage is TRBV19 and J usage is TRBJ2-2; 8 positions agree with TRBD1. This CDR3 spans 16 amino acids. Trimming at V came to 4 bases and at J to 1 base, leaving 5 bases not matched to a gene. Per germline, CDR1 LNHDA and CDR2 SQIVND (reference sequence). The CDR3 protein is CASSNRQGRNTGELFF. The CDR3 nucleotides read TGTGCCAGTAGTAACCGACAGGGGCGGAACACCGGGGAGCTGTTTTTT.

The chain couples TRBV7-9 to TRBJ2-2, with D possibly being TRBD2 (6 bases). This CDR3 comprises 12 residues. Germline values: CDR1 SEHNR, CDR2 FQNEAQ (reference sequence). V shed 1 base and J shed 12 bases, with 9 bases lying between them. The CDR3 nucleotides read TGTGCCAGCAGCTTAGGGGGAGGACAGCTGTTTTTT. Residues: CASSLGGGQLFF.

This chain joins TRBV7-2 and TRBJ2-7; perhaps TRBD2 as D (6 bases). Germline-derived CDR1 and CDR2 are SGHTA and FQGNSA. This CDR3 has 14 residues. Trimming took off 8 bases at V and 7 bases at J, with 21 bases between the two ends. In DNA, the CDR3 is TGTGCCAGCCCCCACTCCGGGAGTGGAGATGAGCAGTACTTC. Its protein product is CASPHSGSGDEQYF.

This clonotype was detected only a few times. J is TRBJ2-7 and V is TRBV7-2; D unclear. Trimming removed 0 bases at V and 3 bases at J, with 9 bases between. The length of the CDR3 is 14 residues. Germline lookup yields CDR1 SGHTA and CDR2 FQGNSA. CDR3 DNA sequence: TGTGCCAGCAGCTTAGCAGGCAGAGACTACGAGCAGTACTTC. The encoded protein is CASSLAGRDYEQYF.

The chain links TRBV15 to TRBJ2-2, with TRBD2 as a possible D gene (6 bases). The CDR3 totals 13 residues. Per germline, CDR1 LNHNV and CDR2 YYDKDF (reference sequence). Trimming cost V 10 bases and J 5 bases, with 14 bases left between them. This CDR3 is CASRRRGTGELFF. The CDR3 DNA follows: TGTGCCAGCAGACGGAGGGGTACCGGGGAGCTGTTTTTT.

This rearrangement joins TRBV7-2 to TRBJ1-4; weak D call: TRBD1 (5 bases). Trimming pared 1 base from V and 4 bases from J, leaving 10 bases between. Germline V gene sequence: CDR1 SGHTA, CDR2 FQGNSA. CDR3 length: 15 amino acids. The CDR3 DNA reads TGTGCCAGCAGCTTAGGAGGGGTCGGTAATGAAAAACTGTTTTTT. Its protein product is CASSLGGVGNEKLFF.

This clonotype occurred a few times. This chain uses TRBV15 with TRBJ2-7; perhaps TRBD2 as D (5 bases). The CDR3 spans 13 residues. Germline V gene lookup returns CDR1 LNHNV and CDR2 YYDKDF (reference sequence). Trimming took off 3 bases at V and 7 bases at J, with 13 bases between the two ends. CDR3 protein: CATSRDWTWEQYF. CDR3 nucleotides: TGTGCCACCAGCAGGGACTGGACGTGGGAGCAGTACTTC. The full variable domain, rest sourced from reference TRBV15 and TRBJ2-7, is DAMVIQNPRYQVTQFGKPVTLSCSQTLNHNVMYWYQQKSSQAPKLLFHYYDKDFNNEADTPDNFQSRRPNTSFCFLDIRSPGLGDTAMYLCATSRDWTWEQYFGPGTRLTVT.

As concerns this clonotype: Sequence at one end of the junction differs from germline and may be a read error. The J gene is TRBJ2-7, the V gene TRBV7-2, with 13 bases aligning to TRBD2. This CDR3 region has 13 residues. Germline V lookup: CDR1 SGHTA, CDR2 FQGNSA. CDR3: CASSRRLAGGPRF. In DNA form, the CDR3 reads TGTGCCAGCAGTCGTAGACTAGCGGGAGGCCCTCGTTTT.

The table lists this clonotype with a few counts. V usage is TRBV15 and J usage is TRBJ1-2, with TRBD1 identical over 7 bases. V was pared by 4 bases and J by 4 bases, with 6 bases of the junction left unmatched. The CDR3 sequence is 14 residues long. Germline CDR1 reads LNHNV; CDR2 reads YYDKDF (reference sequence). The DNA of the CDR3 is TGTGCCACCAGCACCGAGACAGGGACCTATGGCTACACCTTC. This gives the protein CATSTETGTYGYTF.

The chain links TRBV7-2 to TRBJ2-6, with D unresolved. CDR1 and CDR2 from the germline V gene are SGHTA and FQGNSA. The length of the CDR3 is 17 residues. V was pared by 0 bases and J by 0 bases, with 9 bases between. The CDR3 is CASSLARYGSGANVLTF. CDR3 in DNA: TGTGCCAGCAGCTTAGCGAGGTACGGCTCTGGGGCCAACGTCCTGACTTTC.

In DNA, the CDR3 is TGTGCCAGCAGCCCGGGACAGGGGATGGGGCAGTACTTC. It is translated as CASSPGQGMGQYF. The V and J genes are TRBV11-2 and TRBJ2-7, with 10 bases fitting TRBD1. Germline CDR1 and CDR2: SGHAT and FQNNGV. V lost 5 bases and J lost 9; bases outside the gene matches: 7. The CDR3 is 13 amino acids.

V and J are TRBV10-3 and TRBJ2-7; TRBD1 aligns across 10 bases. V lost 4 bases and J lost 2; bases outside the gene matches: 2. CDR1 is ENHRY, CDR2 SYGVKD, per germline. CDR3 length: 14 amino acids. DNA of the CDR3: TGTGCCATCAGTGCCGGGACAGGGGCCTACGAGCAGTACTTC. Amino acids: CAISAGTGAYEQYF.

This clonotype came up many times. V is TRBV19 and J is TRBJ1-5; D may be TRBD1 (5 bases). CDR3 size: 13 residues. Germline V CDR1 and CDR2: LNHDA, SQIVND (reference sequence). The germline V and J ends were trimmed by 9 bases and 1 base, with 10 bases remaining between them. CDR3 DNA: TGTGCCAGCGGGACCAAGAGCAATCAGCCCCAGCATTTT. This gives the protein CASGTKSNQPQHF.

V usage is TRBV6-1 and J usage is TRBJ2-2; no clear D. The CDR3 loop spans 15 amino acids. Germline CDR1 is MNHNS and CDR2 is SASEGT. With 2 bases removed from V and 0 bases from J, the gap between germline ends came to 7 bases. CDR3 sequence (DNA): TGTGCCAGCAGTGAATCCGTCACGAACACCGGGGAGCTGTTTTTT. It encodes CASSESVTNTGELFF.

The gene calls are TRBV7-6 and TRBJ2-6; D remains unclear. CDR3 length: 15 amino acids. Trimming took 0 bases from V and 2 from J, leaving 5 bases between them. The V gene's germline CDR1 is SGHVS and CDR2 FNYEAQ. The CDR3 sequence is CASSLATAGANVLTF. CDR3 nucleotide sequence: TGTGCCAGCAGCTTAGCGACTGCTGGGGCCAACGTCCTGACTTTC. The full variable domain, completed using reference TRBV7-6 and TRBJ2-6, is GAGVSQSPRYKVTKRGQDVALRCDPISGHVSLYWYRQALGQGPEFLTYFNYEAQQDKSGLPNDRFSAERPEGSISTLTIQRTEQRDSAMYRCASSLATAGANVLTFGAGSRLTVL.

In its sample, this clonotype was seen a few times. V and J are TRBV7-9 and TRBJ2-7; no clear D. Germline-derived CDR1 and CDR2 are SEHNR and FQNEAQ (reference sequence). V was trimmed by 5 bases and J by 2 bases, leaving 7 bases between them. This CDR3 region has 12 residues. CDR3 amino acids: CASSAQAYEQYF. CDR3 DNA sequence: TGTGCCAGCAGCGCGCAGGCCTACGAGCAGTACTTC.

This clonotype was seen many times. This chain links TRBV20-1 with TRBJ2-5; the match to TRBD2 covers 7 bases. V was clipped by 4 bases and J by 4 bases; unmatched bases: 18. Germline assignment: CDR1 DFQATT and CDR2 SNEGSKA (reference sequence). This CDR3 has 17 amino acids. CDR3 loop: CSAKISFPREIGETQYF. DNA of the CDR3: TGCAGTGCTAAGATATCTTTTCCGCGGGAGATTGGAGAGACCCAGTACTTC.

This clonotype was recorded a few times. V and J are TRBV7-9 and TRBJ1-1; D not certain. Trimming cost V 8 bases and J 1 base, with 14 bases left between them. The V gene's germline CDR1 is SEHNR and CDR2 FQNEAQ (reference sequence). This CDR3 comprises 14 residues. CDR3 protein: CASGRLKGNTEAFF. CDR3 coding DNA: TGTGCCAGCGGGAGGTTGAAGGGGAACACTGAAGCTTTCTTT.

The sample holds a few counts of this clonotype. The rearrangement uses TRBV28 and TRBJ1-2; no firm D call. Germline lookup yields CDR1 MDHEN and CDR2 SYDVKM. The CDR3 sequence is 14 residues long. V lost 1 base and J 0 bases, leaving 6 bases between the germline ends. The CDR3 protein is CASSLLAANYGYTF. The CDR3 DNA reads TGTGCCAGCAGTTTATTGGCAGCTAACTATGGCTACACCTTC.